These 32 T cell receptor beta chains were all obtained from the same sample, sequenced in a study of T cell responses to AZD1222 COVID-19 vaccine. Method: immunoSEQ multiplex PCR; TCRdb's copy keeps in-frame clones and lacks some. The data show under 200,000 clones, 85% to 95% seen once. This sample comprised peripheral blood, obtained on day 0 of AZD1222 vaccination. These receptors came from an adult in good health.

V usage is TRBV5-4 and J usage is TRBJ2-7; 7 bases agree with TRBD2. This CDR3 has 16 residues. Germline V CDR1 and CDR2: SGHNT, YYREEE (reference sequence). Trimming at V came to 4 bases and at J to 5 bases, leaving 15 bases not matched to a gene. CDR3 protein: CASSTPGLMLIHEQYF. CDR3 in DNA: TGTGCCAGCAGCACCCCGGGACTAATGCTTATCCACGAGCAGTACTTC.

The V gene is TRBV27, the J gene TRBJ1-5; D is uncertain. Per the germline V gene, CDR1 is MNHEY and CDR2 is SMNVEV (reference sequence). Trimming cost V 2 bases and J 4 bases, with 6 bases left between them. CDR3 length: 13 amino acids. The CDR3 sequence: CASSLGVNQPQHF. The CDR3 DNA reads as TGTGCCAGCAGTTTAGGAGTGAATCAGCCCCAGCATTTT.

The chain has TRBV21-1 and TRBJ2-3; the D segment call TRBD2 is taken from the table without a DNA check. TRBV21-1 is reported as a pseudogene. The CDR3 has 19 amino acids. CDR3 sequence: CASSKELGPGHTEGDTQYF. As DNA, the CDR3 is TGTGCCAGCAGCAAAGAATTGGGTCCAGGACACACGGAGGGAGATACGCAGTATTTT.

The V and J genes are TRBV20-1 and TRBJ2-7; TRBD1 might be the D (5 bases). Germline lookup yields CDR1 DFQATT and CDR2 SNEGSKA (reference sequence). This CDR3 spans 11 amino acids. Trimming shortened V by 6 bases and J by 4 bases, and 10 bases separated the two germline ends. As DNA, the CDR3 is TGCAGTGCGTACGCAGGGTACGAGCAGTACTTC. This gives the protein CSAYAGYEQYF.

This chain connects TRBV9 to TRBJ2-5; D gene unclear. The CDR3 spans 11 residues. V lost 2 bases, J lost 5 bases, and 4 bases lay in between. Germline CDR1 reads SGDLS; CDR2 reads YYNGEE. This chain's CDR3 is CASSVTETQYF. For the CDR3, the DNA is TGTGCCAGCAGCGTTACGGAGACCCAGTACTTC. Using reference TRBV9 and TRBJ2-5 for the parts outside the CDR3, the full variable domain is DSGVTQTPKHLITATGQRVTLRCSPRSGDLSVYWYQQSLDQGLQFLIQYYNGEERAKGNILERFSAQQFPDLHSELNLSSLELGDSALYFCASSVTETQYFGPGTRLLVL.

J is TRBJ1-6 and V is TRBV3-1 (or the pseudogene TRBV3-2); TRBD1 matches 9 bases. Per germline, CDR1 LGHDT and CDR2 YNNKEL (reference sequence). Losses at the gene ends were 7 bases for V and 9 bases for J; bases not matched to a gene: 10. This CDR3 is built from 15 residues. The CDR3 spells CASKTGTGYGSPLHF. In DNA, the CDR3 is TGTGCCAGCAAAACCGGGACAGGGTATGGTTCACCCCTCCACTTT.

The J gene is TRBJ2-3, the V gene TRBV29-1; 11 bases agree with TRBD2. This CDR3 region has 15 residues. Germline trimming cut 5 bases from V and 7 bases from J; bases unmatched to any gene: 11. Germline CDR1 SQVTM, CDR2 ANQGSEA. CDR3 in DNA: TGCAGCGTTATACCCGTAGCGGGGGGGACTTATACGCAGTATTTT. It yields the protein CSVIPVAGGTYTQYF.

V gene TRBV4-1 combines with J gene TRBJ1-1; maybe TRBD1 (5 bases). The length of the CDR3 is 16 residues. V lost 0 bases, J lost 11 bases, and 22 bases lay in between. Germline V gene lookup returns CDR1 MGHRA and CDR2 YSYEKL. CDR3 loop: CASSQERGREGAEAFF. DNA for the CDR3: TGCGCCAGCAGCCAAGAAAGGGGTCGCGAAGGTGCCGAGGCTTTCTTT.

The chain carries TRBV6-4 and TRBJ2-6; D is unclear. This CDR3 has 16 amino acids. CDR1 and CDR2 from the germline V gene are MRHNA and SNTAGT. Deletions cut 3 bases from V and 1 base from J, with 10 bases between. The CDR3 region is CASSETTLSGANVLTF. The DNA for the CDR3 is TGTGCCAGCAGTGAAACCACCTTATCTGGGGCCAACGTCCTGACTTTC.

This chain uses TRBV15 with TRBJ1-3, with 10 bases that match TRBD1. J was trimmed by 5 bases and V by 0 bases; bases with no gene match: 7. Germline V gene data show CDR1 as LNHNV and CDR2 as YYDKDF (reference sequence). The length of the CDR3 is 17 residues. The CDR3 spells CATSRDGTGDRRNTIYF. CDR3 nucleotides: TGTGCCACCAGCAGAGATGGGACAGGGGATAGGAGAAACACCATATATTTT.

This chain uses TRBV11-1 with TRBJ1-4; 9 bases are shared with TRBD1. The germline V gene encodes CDR1 SGHAT and CDR2 FQDESV (reference sequence). The V segment lost 3 bases and the J segment 5 bases; nucleotides outside the gene matches: 1. This CDR3 has 14 residues. The CDR3, as DNA: TGTGCCAGCAGCTTGACAGGGGGGAATGAAAAACTGTTTTTT. Translation gives CASSLTGGNEKLFF.

The chain recombines TRBV5-4 with TRBJ1-6, with D uncertain. The germline V gene encodes CDR1 SGHNT and CDR2 YYREEE (reference sequence). The V end lost 2 bases, the J end lost 7 bases, and 10 bases lay between the germline ends. The CDR3 covers 14 residues. The CDR3 reads CASSFLQLNSPLHF. CDR3 DNA sequence: TGTGCCAGCAGCTTCCTACAGTTAAATTCACCCCTCCACTTT.

This chain uses TRBV12-3 or TRBV12-4 with TRBJ2-1; no clear D. Trimming left V 5 bases short and J 3 bases short, with 8 bases between. There are 13 residues in the CDR3. CDR3 sequence reads: CASSKDHYNEQFF. CDR3 sequence (DNA): TGTGCCAGCAGTAAGGACCACTACAATGAGCAGTTCTTC.

The gene calls are TRBV9 and TRBJ1-4; no clear D gene. The CDR3 is made up of 13 amino acids. V was trimmed by 2 bases and J by 5 bases, leaving 7 bases between them. The germline V gene has CDR1 SGDLS and CDR2 YYNGEE. CDR3 residues: CASSVFPNEKLFF. The DNA of the CDR3 is TGTGCCAGCAGCGTGTTCCCGAATGAAAAACTGTTTTTT.

The chain is built from TRBV30 and TRBJ1-2; the match to TRBD1 covers 8 bases. J lost 5 bases, V lost 4 bases, and 6 bases had no gene match. Germline V gene data show CDR1 as GTSNPN and CDR2 as SVGIG (reference sequence). The CDR3 is 13 residues long. The CDR3 DNA reads as TGTGCCTGGACGCGCACAGGGGGTTATGGCTACACCTTC. Its translation: CAWTRTGGYGYTF.

This clone was seen only once. The CDR3 protein is CASNKGGAGRGSGANVLTF. Here the CDR3 DNA reads TGTGCCAGCAACAAAGGGGGAGCTGGCAGGGGATCTGGGGCCAACGTCCTGACTTTC. The chain recombines TRBV28 with TRBJ2-6; D perhaps matches TRBD1 (6 bases). Per germline, CDR1 MDHEN and CDR2 SYDVKM. The V and J ends lost 7 bases and 1 base respectively, with 23 bases between them. The length of the CDR3 is 19 residues.

The CDR3 is CASSPTAGGAYEQYF. The CDR3 nucleotides read TGTGCCAGCTCACCAACGGCGGGGGGGGCTTACGAGCAGTACTTC. The V and J genes are TRBV18 and TRBJ2-7; 9 nucleotides match TRBD2. There are 15 residues in the CDR3. V was pared by 2 bases and J by 4 bases, with 6 bases of the junction left unmatched. Germline CDR1 reads KGHSH; CDR2 reads LQKENI.

This chain joins TRBV21-1 and TRBJ1-2. TRBV21-1 is deemed a pseudogene. This CDR3 is built from 16 residues. CDR3 sequence reads: CASSTLADRANYGYTF. For the CDR3, the DNA is TGTGCCAGCAGCACCCTGGCTGACCGTGCTAACTATGGCTACACCTTC.

The chain carries TRBV18 and TRBJ1-2; 8 nucleotides match TRBD1. The CDR3 has 14 amino acids. Germline V gives CDR1 KGHSH, CDR2 LQKENI. Trimming took 2 bases from V and 8 from J; bases not matched to a gene: 7. The CDR3 sequence: CASSPGTGERGYTF. The CDR3 DNA reads as TGTGCCAGCTCACCAGGGACAGGAGAACGAGGCTACACCTTC.

This sequence joins TRBV7-8 and TRBJ2-1; 7 bases map to TRBD2. Germline V gene lookup returns CDR1 SGHVS and CDR2 FQNEAQ. The CDR3 length is 17 residues. The ends lost 1 base at V and 5 bases at J; junction bases unmatched: 11. The CDR3: CASSLVSGGGINNEQFF. CDR3 sequence (DNA): TGTGCCAGCAGCTTAGTTAGTGGGGGGGGTATAAACAATGAGCAGTTCTTC. Using reference TRBV7-8 and TRBJ2-1 for the parts outside the CDR3, the full variable domain is GAGVSQSPRYKVAKRGQDVALRCDPISGHVSLFWYQQALGQGPEFLTYFQNEAQLDKSGLPSDRFFAERPEGSVSTLKIQRTQQEDSAVYLCASSLVSGGGINNEQFFGPGTRLTVL.

The rearrangement uses TRBV4-1 and TRBJ1-3, with D maybe TRBD1 (6 bases). The germline V and J ends were trimmed by 4 bases and 4 bases, with 17 bases remaining between them. Germline assignment: CDR1 MGHRA and CDR2 YSYEKL. The CDR3 is 16 residues long. Here the CDR3 DNA reads TGCGCCAGCAGCCGAAGCTACAGGGACGGGGGAAACACCATATATTTT. Its protein product is CASSRSYRDGGNTIYF.

The rearrangement links TRBV7-6 to TRBJ2-6, with D perhaps matching TRBD2 (5 bases). Germline lookup yields CDR1 SGHVS and CDR2 FNYEAQ. Trimming left V 1 base short and J 4 bases short, with 17 bases between. The CDR3 runs to 18 residues. CDR3 amino acids: CASSLDPPGTGGANVLTF. In nucleotides, the CDR3 is TGTGCCAGCAGCTTAGATCCCCCGGGAACGGGAGGGGCCAACGTCCTGACTTTC.

The V and J genes are TRBV12-3 or TRBV12-4 and TRBJ1-1; D remains unclear. CDR3 length: 13 amino acids. V lost 1 base and J lost 4, with 7 bases in between. The CDR3 loop is CASSLVAGTEAFF. CDR3 DNA sequence: TGTGCCAGCAGTTTAGTGGCGGGCACTGAAGCTTTCTTT.

The chain uses TRBV6-1 and TRBJ1-5; tentatively, D is TRBD1 (6 bases). In germline, CDR1 is MNHNS, CDR2 SASEGT. Trimming stripped 2 bases from V and 6 bases from J, with 14 bases between. This CDR3 has 15 amino acids. The CDR3 region is CASSEMMGGGQPQHF. DNA for the CDR3: TGTGCCAGCAGTGAAATGATGGGAGGGGGTCAGCCCCAGCATTTT.

This clone was counted a few times. The rearrangement uses TRBV11-3 and TRBJ2-2; a weak D match, TRBD2 (6 bases). CDR1 SGHNT and CDR2 YENEEA come from the germline V gene. The CDR3 covers 17 residues. The V end was cut by 4 bases, the J end by 2 bases, with 17 bases between. This CDR3 is CASSSPGGSLNTGELFF. The DNA for the CDR3 is TGTGCCAGCAGCTCCCCTGGAGGGTCTCTAAACACCGGGGAGCTGTTTTTT.

The rearrangement joins TRBV19 to TRBJ2-1, with a weak D call TRBD2 (6 bases). The germline V and J ends were trimmed by 5 bases and 6 bases, with 20 bases remaining between them. From germline, CDR1 is LNHDA and CDR2 SQIVND (reference sequence). This CDR3 contains 16 residues. In DNA, the CDR3 is TGTGCCAGTAGTTTAAACCGGGACTTCACAACCAATGAGCAGTTCTTC. This codes for CASSLNRDFTTNEQFF.

This chain links TRBV13 with TRBJ2-2; TRBD2 matches 15 bases. The CDR3 length is 18 residues. The V and J ends lost 5 bases and 1 base, in that order; junction bases with no gene match: 5. Per germline, CDR1 PRHDT and CDR2 FYEKMQ (reference sequence). The CDR3 protein is CASSRPGLAGGNTGELFF. The CDR3 DNA reads TGTGCCAGCAGCCGTCCGGGACTAGCGGGAGGGAACACCGGGGAGCTGTTTTTT. The whole variable domain, filled in from reference TRBV13 and TRBJ2-2, reads AAGVIQSPRHLIKEKRETATLKCYPIPRHDTVYWYQQGPGQDPQFLISFYEKMQSDKGSIPDRFSAQQFSDYHSELNMSSLELGDSALYFCASSRPGLAGGNTGELFFGEGSRLTVL.

This clone came up once. The gene calls are TRBV5-1 and TRBJ1-2; 9 bases are a match to TRBD1. The V gene end was trimmed by 1 base and the J gene end by 8 bases; junction bases not matched to a gene: 12. The CDR3 runs to 16 residues. Germline V gives CDR1 SGHRS, CDR2 YFSETQ. CDR3 loop: CASSLSPDRGGQGYTF. CDR3 bases: TGCGCCAGCAGCTTGTCCCCCGACAGGGGGGGGCAGGGCTACACCTTC.

The rearrangement joins TRBV2 to TRBJ2-7; a weak D match, TRBD1 (6 bases). The CDR3 sequence is 13 residues long. V shed 7 bases and J shed 2 bases, with 12 bases lying between them. Per germline, CDR1 SNHLY and CDR2 FYNNEI. The CDR3 sequence: CASIPAGAYEQYF. CDR3 in DNA: TGTGCCAGCATCCCAGCAGGGGCCTACGAGCAGTACTTC. The full variable domain, with the rest looked up from reference TRBV2 and TRBJ2-7, is EPEVTQTPSHQVTQMGQEVILRCVPISNHLYFYWYRQILGQKVEFLVSFYNNEISEKSEIFDDQFSVERPDGSNFTLKIRSTKLEDSAMYFCASIPAGAYEQYFGPGTRLTVT.

This chain joins TRBV21-1 and TRBJ1-1. TRBV21-1 represents a pseudogene. This CDR3 is 16 amino acids long. This chain's CDR3 is CASSKRGEPPKGKAFF. The CDR3 DNA follows: TGTGCCAGCAGCAAACGTGGAGAGCCGCCAAAAGGTAAAGCTTTCTTT.

The chain employs TRBV2 and TRBJ2-3; possibly TRBD2 for D (6 bases). Trimming cost V 6 bases and J 5 bases, with 18 bases left between them. Germline loops: CDR1 SNHLY, CDR2 FYNNEI. CDR3 size: 15 residues. CDR3 DNA: TGTGCCAGCAGGGATTCCGGGACTTTCAAAGATACGCAGTATTTT. Its protein product is CASRDSGTFKDTQYF.

J is TRBJ1-5 and V is TRBV18; D might be TRBD1 (5 bases). The germline CDR1 and CDR2 sequences are KGHSH and LQKENI. This CDR3 comprises 14 residues. V was trimmed by 2 bases and J by 4 bases, leaving 9 bases between them. CDR3 protein: CASSPGTENQPQHF. The CDR3 nucleotides read TGTGCCAGCTCACCAGGGACTGAGAATCAGCCCCAGCATTTT.